The present entry profiles one T cell receptor beta chain with its context. The target of this receptor is not known. One base away there is no much larger clone; base qualities are not given. The record originates from a study of OX40 agonist ivuxolimab in advanced cancers. Broadly, across the study: Ivuxolimab was a fully human IgG2 agonistic monoclonal antibody targeting the costimulatory receptor OX40 (CD134). In the dose-escalation cohort, more than 75% of patients were male, and the mean age was approximately 60 years, with a range of roughly 20 to 80. Peripheral TCRbeta sequencing aimed to test whether ivuxolimab altered TCR sequence diversity and caused clonal T-cell expansion. The paper reports the monotherapy dose-escalation portion (N of about 50 patients) of the phase I ivuxolimab trial. Patients were allowed to have had prior anti-PD-1, anti-PD-L1 or anti-CTLA-4 therapy, and approximately 40% of the dose-escalation patients had been treated with checkpoint inhibitors. Intravenous ivuxolimab was administered to patients every 2 weeks at six dose levels: 0.01, 0.1, 0.3, 1.5, 3 and 10 mg/kg. Of the roughly 50 dose-escalation patients, hepatocellular carcinoma was present in about 20, melanoma in some 15, renal cell carcinoma in 9 and head and neck cancer in 9. Partial responses occurred in three dose-escalation patients: two with cutaneous melanoma and one with hepatocellular carcinoma. Study-wide findings and limitations: Low levels of normalized T-cell clonal expansion were also seen in some patients who did not respond. In the 0.1-3.0 mg/kg groups, partial responders had among the lowest normalized peripheral clonal expansion, particularly in CD8+ T cells. The antigen specificity of the clonally expanded peripheral T cells was not determined. At doses of 0.1 to 3.0 mg/kg, clonal expansion of both CD4+ and CD8+ blood T cells was observed from baseline to week 6. After ivuxolimab, CD8+ T cells had more expanded clones than CD4+ T cells on average.

The CDR1 and CDR2 encoded by the germline V gene are MNHEY and SVGAGI. The CDR3 numbers 13 residues from cysteine through phenylalanine. Only the CDR3 DNA stays, 39 bases, in frame from base 1. V loses 2 bases, J loses 3 bases, and the germline ends lie 5 bases apart. Patients with a history of autoimmune disease or receiving systemic immunosuppression were excluded from the trial. Peripheral blood for TCR sequencing was drawn from every dose cohort at baseline, at cycle 4 day 1 and at cycle 7 day 1. The samples were drawn from a first-in-human, open-label, multicenter phase I dose-escalation trial of ivuxolimab. The trial enrolled adults with locally advanced or metastatic head and neck squamous cell, hepatocellular, melanoma or renal cell carcinoma. Before TCR sequencing, CD4+ T cells and CD8+ T cells from peripheral blood were sorted into separate populations. Genomic DNA was isolated from the sorted cells so that the TCRbeta CDR3 region could be sequenced. TCRbeta CDR3 regions were sequenced using the immunoSEQ Assay. TCRdb provides this immuneACCESS table in a form limited to in-frame rearrangements. Some clones are lacking; in checked studies, under half of them reflect an unresolved V gene, and why the rest are absent is not known. The table for this sample lists some 65,000 clones; 87% of them were counted only once. The biggest ten clones account for around 2.9% of the sample.

Here the chain combines TRBV6-5 and TRBJ2-1, with the D gene not clear enough to name. This clonotype was obtained from an adult with an advanced solid tumor such as melanoma, head and neck, liver or kidney cancer. The starting material was CD4+ or CD8+ T cells sorted from blood, obtained in a trial of the OX40 agonist ivuxolimab. The nucleotide sequence reads as follows: TGTGCCAGCAGTTACCGTGGCTACAATGAGCAGTTCTTC. Translated, it gives CASSYRGYNEQFF.